One sample yielded the 10 T cell receptor beta chains listed below, sequenced in a study of T cells in Graves' hyperthyroidism and ophthalmopathy. Researchers took RNA transcripts and amplified the TCR beta CDR3 regions from them. The primer set for the first-round RT-PCR of the TCR CDR3 was HTBI. TCRdb reprocessed the multiplex PCR reads with MiXCR, giving one entry per CDR3 protein. The repertoire consists of 540,000 or so distinct CDR3 sequences, with more than 45% occurring once and the leading ten covering around 19%. Material: peripheral blood or thyroid tissue (not recorded which). These receptors were collected from an adult woman with Graves' disease, either hyperthyroidism or ophthalmopathy (not recorded which).

About this clonotype itself: Given the absence of the conserved phenylalanine or tryptophan at the CDR3 end, a read error is likely. V usage is TRBV7-8 and J usage is TRBJ1-1, with TRBD1 as a possible D gene (5 bases). CDR1 is SGHVS, CDR2 FQNEAQ, per germline. The CDR3 totals 14 residues. The DNA of the CDR3 is TGTACCAGCAGCTTACGGTACGGGGGCACTGAAGCTTTCCTT. Protein: CTSSLRYGGTEAFL.

This clonotype was found many times. The CDR3, as DNA: TGTGCCAGCAGCCGTCGCTCTTTAGCGACCTACGAGCAGTACTTC. This translates into CASSRRSLATYEQYF. The chain links TRBV7-8 to TRBJ2-7; D might be TRBD2 (5 bases). Germline V lookup: CDR1 SGHVS, CDR2 FQNEAQ. V was shortened by 5 bases and J by 2 bases, with 16 bases between the two germline ends. This CDR3 is 15 amino acids long.

CDR3 sequence reads: CASREPLSGNTIYF. The CDR3 DNA reads as TGTGCCAGCAGGGAACCCCTTTCTGGAAACACCATATATTTT. The chain links TRBV2 to TRBJ1-3; D call uncertain. Germline CDR1 is SNHLY and CDR2 is FYNNEI. The CDR3 sequence is 14 residues long. Between the trimmed V and J ends, which lost 6 bases and 1 base, there was a span of 10 bases.

The genes are TRBV20-1 and TRBJ2-2; the match to TRBD2 covers 9 bases. CDR1 and CDR2 (germline): DFQATT, SNEGSKA (reference sequence). The CDR3 extends over 15 amino acids. Trimming took 7 bases from V and 7 from J; bases not matched to a gene: 13. CDR3 in amino acids: CSVRSASGTVGELFF. In DNA form, the CDR3 reads TGCAGTGTGAGATCGGCTAGCGGGACTGTCGGGGAGCTGTTTTTT.

This clonotype occurred many times. V gene TRBV29-1 combines with J gene TRBJ1-2; D is ambiguous. V dropped 5 bases and J dropped 6 bases, with 10 bases sitting between them. This CDR3 has 11 residues. The germline V gene encodes CDR1 SQVTM and CDR2 ANQGSEA. The CDR3 protein is CSVRAADGYTF. For the CDR3, the DNA is TGCAGCGTTAGGGCTGCGGATGGCTACACCTTC.

The table lists this clonotype with many counts. This chain joins TRBV7-6 and TRBJ1-1; D not certain. The CDR3 covers 16 residues. The germline V gene has CDR1 SGHVS and CDR2 FNYEAQ. With 4 bases removed from V and 1 base from J, the gap between germline ends came to 16 bases. The CDR3: CASSSEWERGNTEAFF. CDR3 DNA sequence: TGTGCCAGCAGCTCCGAATGGGAACGGGGGAACACTGAAGCTTTCTTT.

This clonotype was detected ten times or more. The chain recombines TRBV11-1 with TRBJ1-6; no definite D call. Trimming took off 0 bases at V and 3 bases at J, with 9 bases between the two ends. This CDR3 spans 16 amino acids. The germline V gene has CDR1 SGHAT and CDR2 FQDESV (reference sequence). CDR3 amino acids: CASSLATRNYNSPLHF. CDR3 in DNA: TGTGCCAGCAGCTTAGCGACTCGGAACTATAATTCACCCCTCCACTTT.

In its sample, this clonotype was seen many times. The rearrangement joins TRBV20-1 to TRBJ2-5; D uncertain. Per the germline V gene, CDR1 is DFQATT and CDR2 is SNEGSKA (reference sequence). This CDR3 contains 11 residues. With 1 base removed from V and 7 bases from J, the gap between germline ends came to 7 bases. In DNA form, the CDR3 reads TGCAGTGCTAGAGTGGGGTTGACCCAGTACTTC. Amino acid sequence: CSARVGLTQYF.

The chain has TRBV29-1 and TRBJ2-7; 9 positions agree with TRBD1. V lost 4 bases and J lost 4; bases outside the gene matches: 5. Germline-derived CDR1 and CDR2 are SQVTM and ANQGSEA. CDR3 length: 13 residues. Written as DNA, the CDR3 is TGCAGCGTTGCACGGACAGGGGCTTACGAGCAGTACTTC. It yields the protein CSVARTGAYEQYF.

The chain combines TRBV11-2 with TRBJ2-2; no reliable D call. CDR3 length equals 16 residues. Trimming took off 6 bases at V and 5 bases at J, with 19 bases between the two ends. From germline, CDR1 is SGHAT and CDR2 FQNNGV. The CDR3 coding sequence is TGTGCCAGCAGTGGTTCTTCCCGGTCGAGGACCGGGGAGCTGTTTTTT. It encodes CASSGSSRSRTGELFF.